The 25 T cell receptor beta chains reported below all come from one sample, sequenced in a study of regulatory T cells in long-lasting Graves disease. Time point given: persistent/refractory GD, antithyroid drugs over 5 years with positive TRAb. RNA isolated from PBMCs was used to make the TCR library. CDR3-region Arm-PCR and iRepertoire HTBI primers produced the TCR beta libraries. Each CDR3 protein is one row after TCRdb ran MiXCR on the multiplex PCR reads. The repertoire holds 400,000 or so distinct CDR3 sequences, 20% seen once, with roughly 20% in the top ten. This specimen was peripheral blood mononuclear cells (PBMCs), taken when the disease was refractory, from a patient treated with antithyroid drugs. These receptors originate from a female donor with Graves disease.

This rearrangement joins TRBV19 to TRBJ2-2; no clear D. This CDR3 contains 16 residues. The V and J ends lost 2 bases and 3 bases respectively, with 13 bases between them. Germline CDR1 LNHDA, CDR2 SQIVND (reference sequence). The chain's CDR3 is CASSITPSADTGELFF. The CDR3 nucleotides are TGTGCCAGTAGTATAACCCCGAGCGCCGACACCGGGGAGCTGTTTTTT.

This clonotype was recorded at least ten times. V usage is TRBV11-2 and J usage is TRBJ2-7, with 8 bases lining up with TRBD2. CDR1 is SGHAT and CDR2 is FQNNGV in the germline V gene. Trimming at V came to 4 bases and at J to 2 bases, leaving 7 bases not matched to a gene. CDR3 size: 15 residues. The CDR3 sequence: CASSSLTAGAYEQYF. Written as DNA, the CDR3 is TGTGCCAGCAGCTCCCTCACAGCGGGAGCCTACGAGCAGTACTTC.

The V and J genes are TRBV6-2 or TRBV6-3 and TRBJ1-5, with TRBD1 as a possible D gene (6 bases). Between the trimmed V and J ends, which lost 5 bases and 7 bases, there was a span of 18 bases. Germline loops: CDR1 MNHEY, CDR2 SVGEGT. This CDR3 contains 15 residues. The CDR3 here is CASSTLRGAGQPQHF. In nucleotides, the CDR3 is TGTGCCAGCAGTACCCTGCGGGGGGCTGGACAGCCCCAGCATTTT.

CDR3 DNA sequence: TGTGCCTGGAGTCTGGGACTACGCACAGATACGCAGTATTTT. Residues: CAWSLGLRTDTQYF. V is TRBV30 and J is TRBJ2-3; TRBD2 matches 7 bases. Germline CDR1 and CDR2: GTSNPN and SVGIG (reference sequence). V was clipped by 2 bases and J by 1 base; unmatched bases: 3. This CDR3 comprises 14 residues.

The genes are TRBV3-1 and TRBJ2-1; D is unresolved. The CDR3 contains 14 residues. Germline CDR1 and CDR2: LGHDT and YNNKEL (reference sequence). The ends were cut back, 0 bases at V and 9 bases at J, with 12 bases in the middle. CDR3 DNA sequence: TGTGCCAGCAGCCAAGATCTTTCAGCTCCTGAGCAGTTCTTC. This sequence encodes CASSQDLSAPEQFF.

The genes are TRBV19 and TRBJ2-2; D is possibly TRBD1 (5 bases). V lost 7 bases and J 7 bases, leaving 13 bases between the germline ends. CDR1 is LNHDA and CDR2 is SQIVND in the germline V gene (reference sequence). The CDR3 length is 13 residues. The CDR3 is CASTERQLGELFF. DNA for the CDR3: TGTGCCAGTACCGAGAGACAGCTCGGGGAGCTGTTTTTT.

This clonotype was picked up many times. This chain links TRBV7-8 with TRBJ2-7; 11 bases line up with TRBD2. Germline assignment: CDR1 SGHVS and CDR2 FQNEAQ. The CDR3 contains 17 residues. V gave up 1 base and J gave up 1 base; unmatched junction bases: 6. Written as DNA, the CDR3 is TGTGCCAGCAGCTTAGACATACTAGCGGGAGTGTCCTACGAGCAGTACTTC. The encoded protein is CASSLDILAGVSYEQYF.

The rearrangement uses TRBV16 and TRBJ1-4; 10 bases fit TRBD1. Germline trimming cut 0 bases from V and 10 bases from J; bases unmatched to any gene: 8. This CDR3 spans 16 amino acids. CDR1 and CDR2 from the germline V gene are KGHSY and FQNENV. This chain's CDR3 is CASSQSGGQGERKLFF. For the CDR3, the DNA is TGTGCCAGCAGCCAATCGGGCGGACAGGGGGAGCGAAAACTGTTTTTT.

The chain has TRBV7-2 and TRBJ1-3; unclear D gene. Trimming removed 2 bases from V and 1 base from J, with 12 bases in between. There are 16 residues in the CDR3. Germline assignment: CDR1 SGHTA and CDR2 FQGNSA. CDR3 in amino acids: CASSLNSAWSGNTIYF. CDR3 nucleotide sequence: TGTGCCAGCAGCTTAAATAGTGCTTGGTCTGGAAACACCATATATTTT.

V and J are TRBV6-4 and TRBJ2-7; 7 nucleotides align to TRBD1. V was pared by 2 bases and J by 2 bases, with 12 bases of the junction left unmatched. Germline CDR1 MRHNA, CDR2 SNTAGT. The CDR3 sequence is 17 residues long. CDR3 nucleotide sequence: TGTGCCAGCAGTGACACAATCCGGGACAGAGTCACCTACGAGCAGTACTTC. Its protein product is CASSDTIRDRVTYEQYF.

The chain is built from TRBV4-2 and TRBJ2-6, with 11 bases matching TRBD2. The CDR3 has 19 amino acids. The V gene's germline CDR1 is LGHNA and CDR2 YNFKEQ. The junction had 8 bases not matched to a gene; V was cut back by 0 bases and J by 4 bases. DNA of the CDR3: TGTGCCAGCAGCCAAGATGGTAGCGGGAGGGCAGGGGGGGCCAACGTCCTGACTTTC. It translates to CASSQDGSGRAGGANVLTF.

This clonotype has only a few counts. The rearrangement uses TRBV20-1 and TRBJ1-2; possibly TRBD1 for D (6 bases). The CDR3 covers 15 residues. Deletions cut 5 bases from V and 6 bases from J, with 22 bases between. The V gene's germline CDR1 is DFQATT and CDR2 SNEGSKA (reference sequence). DNA for the CDR3: TGCAGTGCTTCCCCCCCGTACAGGGAATCGGATGGCTACACCTTC. This encodes CSASPPYRESDGYTF.

This clonotype was picked up many times. The chain joins TRBV27 to TRBJ2-5; 8 bases fit TRBD2. The CDR3 is 16 amino acids. Germline V gives CDR1 MNHEY, CDR2 SMNVEV (reference sequence). V lost 5 bases and J lost 2; bases outside the gene matches: 10. The CDR3 DNA sequence: TGTGCCAGCAGTCCGAACCTAGCGGGTCCGCAAGAGACCCAGTACTTC. Its protein product is CASSPNLAGPQETQYF.

This clonotype was detected only once. This chain links TRBV20-1 with TRBJ2-7, with TRBD2 as a possible D gene (5 bases). Germline-derived CDR1 and CDR2 are DFQATT and SNEGSKA (reference sequence). The CDR3 contains 16 residues. V lost 0 bases to trimming and J lost 4 bases, with 19 bases between them. The DNA for the CDR3 is TGCAGTGCTAGAGATCTGAGGGCGGACTCGAATTACGAGCAGTACTTC. Amino acids: CSARDLRADSNYEQYF.

This clonotype was detected once. Compared with germline, one end of the junction differs, possibly owing to a read error. The chain uses TRBV2 and TRBJ2-7; 10 nucleotides agree with TRBD2. Germline V gives CDR1 SNHLY, CDR2 FYNNEI. This CDR3 contains 15 residues. CDR3 amino acids: CVSSEAGTSAHEQYF. The CDR3 DNA follows: TGTGTCAGCAGTGAGGCCGGGACTAGCGCCCACGAGCAGTACTTC.

This clonotype was seen at least ten times. The chain carries TRBV9 and TRBJ1-1; no definite D call. The CDR3 contains 13 residues. The V gene lost 0 bases and the J gene lost 6 bases, with 9 bases spanning the gap. Germline V gene lookup returns CDR1 SGDLS and CDR2 YYNGEE. CDR3: CASSVGYWSEAFF. CDR3 in DNA: TGTGCCAGCAGCGTAGGATATTGGTCTGAAGCTTTCTTT.

This chain joins TRBV29-1 and TRBJ1-2; D possibly corresponds to TRBD1 (5 bases). CDR1 is SQVTM and CDR2 is ANQGSEA in the germline V gene. The CDR3 is 12 amino acids. The V end was cut by 2 bases, the J end by 7 bases, with 11 bases between. CDR3 sequence reads: CSVELGQGGYTF. CDR3 DNA: TGCAGCGTTGAACTGGGGCAGGGTGGCTACACCTTC.

This clonotype showed up many times. The V and J genes are TRBV12-3 or TRBV12-4 and TRBJ1-1, with D perhaps TRBD1 (6 bases). Trimming stripped 7 bases from V and 3 bases from J, with 12 bases between. CDR3 length: 13 residues. The CDR3 protein is CASIRGADTEAFF. DNA of the CDR3: TGTGCCAGCATCCGGGGGGCGGACACTGAAGCTTTCTTT.

The V and J genes are TRBV18 and TRBJ2-7; 8 bases align to TRBD2. The V and J ends lost 3 bases and 3 bases, in that order; junction bases with no gene match: 4. The CDR3 has 14 amino acids. Germline V gives CDR1 KGHSH, CDR2 LQKENI. CDR3 nucleotides: TGTGCCAGCTCACCTACTAGCGGTCTCTACGAGCAGTACTTC. As protein: CASSPTSGLYEQYF.

In this sample, this clonotype turned up a few times. This chain joins TRBV19 and TRBJ1-4; TRBD1 might be the D (5 bases). The CDR3 length is 14 residues. V gave up 3 bases and J gave up 6 bases, with 11 bases separating them. CDR1 is LNHDA and CDR2 is SQIVND in the germline V gene (reference sequence). CDR3 DNA sequence: TGTGCCAGTAGTATGGGGACGGCATATGAAAAACTGTTTTTT. Encoded protein: CASSMGTAYEKLFF.

There are a few counts of this clonotype. The chain couples TRBV7-2 to TRBJ2-1; D uncertain. Germline V gene data show CDR1 as SGHTA and CDR2 as FQGNSA. The CDR3 runs 11 residues. The V end was cut by 2 bases, the J end by 10 bases, with 6 bases between. The CDR3 region is CASSLSAEQFF. The CDR3 nucleotides read TGTGCCAGCAGCTTATCGGCGGAGCAGTTCTTC.

In its sample, this clonotype was seen many times. The V and J genes are TRBV20-1 and TRBJ1-1; D unclear. V was cut by 0 bases and J by 2 bases, with 1 base left in between. Germline loops: CDR1 DFQATT, CDR2 SNEGSKA (reference sequence). The CDR3 contains 11 residues. The CDR3 DNA reads as TGCAGTGCTAGAGAAAACACTGAAGCTTTCTTT. It codes for CSARENTEAFF.

The rearrangement uses TRBV4-1 and TRBJ1-5; D not certain. The CDR3 consists of 15 residues. V was pared by 1 base and J by 1 base, with 8 bases between. CDR1 and CDR2 (germline): MGHRA, YSYEKL. The CDR3 nucleotides are TGCGCCAGCAGCCAAGTTAGTTGGAGCAATCAGCCCCAGCATTTT. It encodes CASSQVSWSNQPQHF.

This clonotype was counted only a few times. The J gene is TRBJ1-1, the V gene TRBV25-1; a weak D match, TRBD1 (5 bases). Trimming cost V 7 bases and J 5 bases, with 8 bases left between them. The CDR3 is 11 residues long. In germline, CDR1 is MGHDK, CDR2 SYGVNS. CDR3 in amino acids: CASTHRTEAFF. The CDR3 DNA sequence: TGTGCCAGCACACACAGGACTGAAGCTTTCTTT.

This clonotype was seen many times. The CDR3 is CASSPGTVEEKLFF. The CDR3 coding sequence is TGTGCCAGCAGCCCCGGGACAGTCGAAGAAAAACTGTTTTTT. The chain employs TRBV12-3 or TRBV12-4 and TRBJ1-4; 7 nucleotides match TRBD1. The CDR3 loop spans 14 amino acids. V lost 6 bases, J lost 8 bases, and 9 bases stayed unmatched.